These 17 T cell receptor beta chains were sequenced from one sample in a study of cytomegalovirus exposure and HLA in healthy donors. The PCR ran on 60 Vbeta and 13 Jbeta primers. TCRdb's copy holds only in-frame clones and misses some; the assay was immunoSEQ multiplex PCR. Among around 80,000 clones listed, approximately 62% were seen once. Source material: PBMCs. All receptors derive from a male donor in good health and CMV-seropositive.

This clone appeared a few times. This chain joins TRBV5-6 and TRBJ1-4, with D possibly TRBD1 on 5 matching bases. The CDR3 consists of 15 residues. Germline values: CDR1 SGHDT, CDR2 YYEEEE. Trimming removed 3 bases from V and 7 bases from J, with 16 bases in between. CDR3 DNA: TGTGCCAGCAGCTCCCGCGGGACTCGTGTTGAAAAACTGTTTTTT. Amino acids: CASSSRGTRVEKLFF.

There are a few counts of this clone. The chain recombines TRBV6-5 with TRBJ2-7, with a tentative D call TRBD2 (6 bases). CDR3 length equals 15 residues. Germline CDR1 and CDR2: MNHEY and SVGAGI. Trimming took off 0 bases at V and 3 bases at J, with 12 bases between the two ends. The CDR3 is CASSYSPGANYEQYF. The CDR3, as DNA: TGTGCCAGCAGTTACTCGCCGGGAGCCAACTACGAGCAGTACTTC.

The chain employs TRBV28 and TRBJ1-4, with a tentative D call TRBD1 (5 bases). The germline gives CDR1 MDHEN, CDR2 SYDVKM. Trimming stripped 4 bases from V and 0 bases from J, with 9 bases between. This CDR3 has 15 amino acids. The CDR3 nucleotides read TGTGCCAGCAGTTCCGGGGGGTCAACTAATGAAAAACTGTTTTTT. It specifies CASSSGGSTNEKLFF.

The chain combines TRBV4-2 with TRBJ1-1; D is perhaps TRBD1 (5 bases). The CDR3 is made up of 15 amino acids. Trimming removed 4 bases from V and 2 bases from J, with 14 bases in between. Per germline, CDR1 LGHNA and CDR2 YNFKEQ. CDR3 in DNA: TGTGCCAGCAGCCCGGGACTAGACGGAAACACTGAAGCTTTCTTT. This gives the protein CASSPGLDGNTEAFF.

In this sample, this clone turned up once. The chain has TRBV7-6 and TRBJ2-1, with 12 positions matching TRBD2. There are 18 residues in the CDR3. V trimming: 1 base; J trimming: 4 bases; junction bases outside the gene matches: 8. Germline V gives CDR1 SGHVS, CDR2 FNYEAQ. In DNA, the CDR3 is TGTGCCAGCAGCTTAGAGTCTAGCGGGAGGGCCGGATACAATGAGCAGTTCTTC. Encoded protein: CASSLESSGRAGYNEQFF.

By share, this clone ranks as medium-sized. This chain links TRBV4-1 with TRBJ1-4; tentatively, D is TRBD1 (6 bases). Trimming removed 3 bases at V and 4 bases at J, with 9 bases between. Germline-derived CDR1 and CDR2 are MGHRA and YSYEKL. CDR3 length: 14 residues. The CDR3 protein is CASSQQGLNEKLFF. The DNA of the CDR3 is TGCGCCAGCAGCCAGCAGGGGCTTAATGAAAAACTGTTTTTT.

This rearrangement joins TRBV28 to TRBJ2-3, with D perhaps TRBD1 (6 bases). This CDR3 contains 12 residues. From germline, CDR1 is MDHEN and CDR2 SYDVKM. V was shortened by 8 bases and J by 3 bases, with 9 bases between the two germline ends. The CDR3 sequence is CASGQLTDTQYF. The CDR3 DNA reads TGTGCCAGCGGACAGCTTACAGATACGCAGTATTTT.

This clone was counted a single time. V usage is TRBV29-1 and J usage is TRBJ1-1; 7 bases match TRBD1. CDR3 size: 12 residues. The V gene's germline CDR1 is SQVTM and CDR2 ANQGSEA. J gave up 8 bases and V 4 bases, and 7 bases lay outside the gene matches. CDR3 sequence (DNA): TGCAGCGTTGGCTCAGGGGGTGTCGAAGCTTTCTTT. It translates to CSVGSGGVEAFF. Full variable domain (outside the CDR3, taken from reference TRBV29-1 and TRBJ1-1): SAVISQKPSRDICQRGTSLTIQCQVDSQVTMMFWYRQQPGQSLTLIATANQGSEATYESGFVIDKFPISRPNLTFSTLTVSNMSPEDSSIYLCSVGSGGVEAFFGQGTRLTVV.

In this sample, this clone turned up once. The chain couples TRBV28 to TRBJ1-5; D unclear. This CDR3 region has 15 residues. Germline V gives CDR1 MDHEN, CDR2 SYDVKM. V lost 1 base and J 5 bases, leaving 12 bases between the germline ends. CDR3 amino acids: CASSLSSRRDQPQHF. Written as DNA, the CDR3 is TGTGCCAGCAGTTTATCGTCCCGGCGGGATCAGCCCCAGCATTTT.

The J gene is TRBJ2-1, the V gene TRBV28; 9 bases align to TRBD1. Losses at the gene ends were 6 bases for V and 7 bases for J; bases not matched to a gene: 10. Looked up from germline, CDR1 is MDHEN and CDR2 is SYDVKM. This CDR3 has 15 residues. The CDR3 coding sequence is TGTGCCAGCAGCGATGGGACAGGGAGGTTGAATGAGCAGTTCTTC. Translating gives CASSDGTGRLNEQFF.

This rearrangement joins TRBV30 to TRBJ2-2; 8 nucleotides align to TRBD2. CDR1 and CDR2 (germline): GTSNPN, SVGIG (reference sequence). CDR3 size: 17 residues. V shed 4 bases and J 0 bases; nucleotides not matched to a gene: 10. CDR3 amino acids: CAWKLAGVPANTGELFF. The CDR3 DNA follows: TGTGCCTGGAAGCTAGCGGGTGTACCCGCGAACACCGGGGAGCTGTTTTTT.

The rearrangement joins TRBV18 to TRBJ1-6, with unresolved D. The V and J ends lost 3 bases and 7 bases respectively, with 16 bases between them. Germline V CDR1 and CDR2: KGHSH, LQKENI. The CDR3 runs to 16 residues. CDR3 sequence: CASSPLAATSNSPLHF. The CDR3 bases are TGTGCCAGCTCACCCCTCGCGGCCACTTCGAATTCACCCCTCCACTTT. Variable domain in full (rest from reference TRBV18 and TRBJ1-6): NAGVMQNPRHLVRRRGQEARLRCSPMKGHSHVYWYRQLPEEGLKFMVYLQKENIIDESGMPKERFSAEFPKEGPSILRIQQVVRGDSAAYFCASSPLAATSNSPLHFGNGTRLTVT.

This chain connects TRBV19 to TRBJ2-2, with D possibly matching TRBD2 (6 bases). The CDR3 runs 14 residues. CDR1 LNHDA and CDR2 SQIVND come from the germline V gene (reference sequence). V was cut by 7 bases and J by 1 base, with 10 bases left in between. CDR3 nucleotide sequence: TGTGCCAGTAATAGGGGAGGGAACACCGGGGAGCTGTTTTTT. Its protein product is CASNRGGNTGELFF.

The V call is TRBV6-4, the J call TRBJ1-1, with D hard to call. V was pared by 3 bases and J by 5 bases, with 10 bases between. The CDR3 consists of 13 residues. The germline V gene encodes CDR1 MRHNA and CDR2 SNTAGT. The CDR3 DNA reads TGTGCCAGCAGTGAAGAGGGTGGAACTGAAGCTTTCTTT. Protein product: CASSEEGGTEAFF.

The V gene is TRBV6-6, the J gene TRBJ2-7; 9 nucleotides match TRBD2. Germline V lookup: CDR1 MNHNY, CDR2 SVGAGI (reference sequence). The CDR3 spans 13 residues. V dropped 5 bases and J dropped 4; count of bases not matched to a gene: 3. CDR3 coding DNA: TGTGCCAGCAGTCGCGGGGGGGGATACGAGCAGTACTTC. This translates into CASSRGGGYEQYF.

This clone has a single count. One end of the junction is discordant with germline, which a read error may explain. V gene TRBV25-1 combines with J gene TRBJ1-2, with D perhaps matching TRBD1 (5 bases). The germline gives CDR1 MGHDK, CDR2 SYGVNS. The CDR3 runs 15 residues. For the CDR3, the DNA is TGTGCCAGCAGTGAATACGGCAGGGAGGGTGATGGCTACCCCTTC. Translated: CASSEYGREGDGYPF.

This chain links TRBV28 with TRBJ2-7, with 11 bases identical to TRBD2. V lost 8 bases and J lost 5; bases outside the gene matches: 8. Looked up from germline, CDR1 is MDHEN and CDR2 is SYDVKM. The CDR3 runs to 14 residues. CDR3 bases: TGTGCCAGCGCAGCTAGCGGGAGGTTAAACGAGCAGTACTTC. Protein sequence: CASAASGRLNEQYF.